The 19 T cell receptor beta chains below were found in one sample sequenced in a study of blood T cell repertoires in COVID-19. The method was immunoSEQ multiplex PCR; TCRdb's version includes in-frame clones alone and lacks a portion of them. The profile covers under 250,000 clones, with approximately 85% appearing a single time and around 5% taken by the ten largest. The material sequenced was peripheral blood. Source of these receptors: a woman in her 70s with acute or convalescent COVID-19.

The J gene is TRBJ2-1, the V gene TRBV20-1; 10 bases match TRBD2. V lost 3 bases and J lost 4; bases outside the gene matches: 9. Per the germline V gene, CDR1 is DFQATT and CDR2 is SNEGSKA (reference sequence). The length of the CDR3 is 16 residues. CDR3 nucleotides: TGCAGTGCTAGTAGCACCGGGACTAGCGAGTACAATGAGCAGTTCTTC. This sequence encodes CSASSTGTSEYNEQFF.

The V gene is TRBV5-4, the J gene TRBJ2-3; D ambiguous. The V end was cut by 3 bases, the J end by 0 bases, with 8 bases between. CDR1 is SGHNT and CDR2 is YYREEE in the germline V gene (reference sequence). The CDR3 covers 14 residues. CDR3 DNA sequence: TGTGCCAGCAGCTCGAGAACCAGCACAGATACGCAGTATTTT. It translates to CASSSRTSTDTQYF.

The chain links TRBV7-2 to TRBJ2-7; TRBD1 matches 8 bases. This CDR3 is 13 amino acids long. The germline V gene has CDR1 SGHTA and CDR2 FQGNSA. The trim removed 5 bases at V and 6 bases at J, leaving 6 bases unmatched. CDR3 DNA: TGTGCCAGCAGCCTGGACAGGGCCACCGAGCAGTACTTC. Amino acids: CASSLDRATEQYF. Supplemented by reference TRBV7-2 and TRBJ2-7, the full variable domain reads GAGVSQSPSNKVTEKGKDVELRCDPISGHTALYWYRQSLGQGLEFLIYFQGNSAPDKSGLPSDRFSAERTGGSVSTLTIQRTQQEDSAVYLCASSLDRATEQYFGPGTRLTVT.

CDR3 protein: CASSYTGGFNYGYTF. The DNA of the CDR3 is TGTGCCAGCAGTTACACAGGGGGCTTCAACTATGGCTACACCTTC. The rearrangement links TRBV6-6 to TRBJ1-2; TRBD1 aligns across 9 bases. The CDR3 is made up of 15 amino acids. V trimming: 2 bases; J trimming: 2 bases; junction bases outside the gene matches: 3. Germline lookup yields CDR1 MNHNY and CDR2 SVGAGI (reference sequence).

The chain carries TRBV9 and TRBJ2-2; D not resolved. This CDR3 has 13 residues. CDR1 SGDLS and CDR2 YYNGEE come from the germline V gene. Trimming pared 0 bases from V and 8 bases from J, leaving 8 bases between. The CDR3 here is CASSVEASGELFF. Here the CDR3 DNA reads TGTGCCAGCAGCGTAGAAGCGTCGGGGGAGCTGTTTTTT.

CDR3 loop: CASNGQGDFLHF. In DNA form, the CDR3 reads TGTGCCAGCAACGGACAGGGGGATTTCCTCCACTTT. The chain has TRBV7-9 and TRBJ1-6; 10 bases agree with TRBD1. The CDR3 is 12 amino acids. CDR1 and CDR2 from the germline V gene are SEHNR and FQNEAQ (reference sequence). Germline trimming cut 7 bases from V and 15 bases from J; bases unmatched to any gene: 6.

The chain is built from TRBV5-1 and TRBJ2-7; possibly TRBD2 for D (5 bases). Germline CDR1 SGHRS, CDR2 YFSETQ. The CDR3 consists of 14 residues. Trimming left V 2 bases short and J 3 bases short, with 12 bases between. Here the CDR3 reads CASSFGGSDYEQYF. CDR3 DNA sequence: TGCGCCAGCAGCTTCGGCGGGTCTGACTACGAGCAGTACTTC.

This chain joins TRBV9 and TRBJ2-1, with TRBD2 matching 7 bases. The CDR3 is 18 amino acids. Germline CDR1 reads SGDLS; CDR2 reads YYNGEE. With 0 bases clipped from V and 4 bases from J, the junction kept 13 bases outside the gene matches. CDR3: CASSVGGSGAALYNEQFF. CDR3 nucleotide sequence: TGTGCCAGCAGCGTAGGGGGGAGCGGGGCGGCCCTTTACAATGAGCAGTTCTTC.

V is TRBV5-4 and J is TRBJ1-2; 7 bases fit TRBD1. V lost 7 bases to trimming and J lost 2 bases; unmatched junction nucleotides: 8. CDR1 is SGHNT and CDR2 is YYREEE in the germline V gene (reference sequence). CDR3 length equals 14 residues. In nucleotides, the CDR3 is TGTGCCAGCGGTAGGGGGGACAGCAACTATGGCTACACCTTC. This codes for CASGRGDSNYGYTF. The full variable domain, its missing parts supplied by reference TRBV5-4 and TRBJ1-2, is ETGVTQSPTHLIKTRGQQVTLRCSSQSGHNTVSWYQQALGQGPQFIFQYYREEENGRGNFPPRFSGLQFPNYSSELNVNALELDDSALYLCASGRGDSNYGYTFGSGTRLTVV.

The chain has TRBV5-1 and TRBJ2-5; TRBD1 agrees at 9 bases. The CDR3 has 15 amino acids. From germline, CDR1 is SGHRS and CDR2 YFSETQ. J was trimmed by 1 base and V by 4 bases; bases with no gene match: 5. Here the CDR3 reads CASSPGQGLQETQYF. CDR3 DNA sequence: TGCGCCAGCAGCCCTGGACAGGGGCTCCAAGAGACCCAGTACTTC. Together with reference TRBV5-1 and TRBJ2-5, the CDR3 gives the full variable domain: KAGVTQTPRYLIKTRGQQVTLSCSPISGHRSVSWYQQTPGQGLQFLFEYFSETQRNKGNFPGRFSGRQFSNSRSEMNVSTLELGDSALYLCASSPGQGLQETQYFGPGTRLLVL.

This chain uses TRBV25-1 with TRBJ1-1; D is perhaps TRBD1 (6 bases). V gave up 1 base and J gave up 5 bases, with 17 bases separating them. The germline gives CDR1 MGHDK, CDR2 SYGVNS. This CDR3 comprises 16 residues. CDR3 coding DNA: TGTGCCAGCAGTGAATCGATCCAACAGGGAAGGACTGAAGCTTTCTTT. The encoded protein is CASSESIQQGRTEAFF.

V usage is TRBV24-1 and J usage is TRBJ2-1; possible D gene TRBD2, 6 bases. Between the trimmed V and J ends, which lost 5 bases and 8 bases, there was a span of 15 bases. There are 14 residues in the CDR3. Germline CDR1 reads KGHDR; CDR2 reads SFDVKD. CDR3 DNA sequence: TGTGCCACCAGTGTCACGACTAGTATACATGAGCAGTTCTTC. Translated, it gives CATSVTTSIHEQFF.

This chain uses TRBV5-6 with TRBJ1-2, with 10 bases lining up with TRBD1. The V gene's germline CDR1 is SGHDT and CDR2 YYEEEE. V trimming: 4 bases; J trimming: 7 bases; junction bases outside the gene matches: 7. The CDR3 length is 14 residues. In nucleotides, the CDR3 is TGTGCCAGCAGCCTGGACAGGGGGAGATTTGGCTACACCTTC. It codes for CASSLDRGRFGYTF.

This chain connects TRBV27 to TRBJ1-2; 10 bases fit TRBD1. Germline loops: CDR1 MNHEY, CDR2 SMNVEV (reference sequence). With V trimmed by 3 bases and J by 6 bases, 7 bases remained unmatched. The length of the CDR3 is 15 residues. The DNA for the CDR3 is TGTGCCAGCAGTTTTTTGGGACAGGGGAGCGATGGCTACACCTTC. Encoded protein: CASSFLGQGSDGYTF.

The gene calls are TRBV7-9 and TRBJ1-2, with 7 bases aligning to TRBD1. Germline V gene lookup returns CDR1 SEHNR and CDR2 FQNEAQ (reference sequence). This CDR3 contains 14 residues. The ends lost 5 bases at V and 5 bases at J; junction bases unmatched: 8. The DNA for the CDR3 is TGTGCCAGCAGCGCCGGGACAGACCCTTATGGCTACACCTTC. Translating gives CASSAGTDPYGYTF.

The DNA for the CDR3 is TGTGCCAGCAGCAAACCGGTGATGGACTCCCGCCGAGAGACCCAGTACTTC. Translation gives CASSKPVMDSRRETQYF. The chain has TRBV21-1 and TRBJ2-5; the table assigns TRBD2, which was not confirmed against the DNA. TRBV21-1 is a pseudogene. The CDR3 extends over 17 amino acids.

The V call is TRBV12-3 or TRBV12-4, the J call TRBJ1-1; D is uncertain. Trimming cost V 7 bases and J 7 bases, with 10 bases left between them. The CDR3 contains 11 residues. CDR3: CASTRGNEAFF. In DNA form, the CDR3 reads TGTGCCAGCACACGAGGGAATGAAGCTTTCTTT.

The chain is built from TRBV5-1 and TRBJ2-7; 8 bases are a match to TRBD1. Trimming cost V 7 bases and J 3 bases; bases outside gene matches: 18. The CDR3 is made up of 17 amino acids. Germline V gene sequence: CDR1 SGHRS, CDR2 YFSETQ. CDR3 DNA: TGCGCCAGCTCTAGAAGACCCCCAGGGGGCGAATACTACGAGCAGTACTTC. Translated: CASSRRPPGGEYYEQYF.

This rearrangement joins TRBV7-2 to TRBJ1-5, with D possibly matching TRBD1 (6 bases). Germline V gene sequence: CDR1 SGHTA, CDR2 FQGNSA. The CDR3 sequence is 19 residues long. V was shortened by 1 base and J by 1 base, with 20 bases between the two germline ends. The CDR3 region has the DNA TGTGCCAGCAGCTTAGAGCCCATGGGGTACAGGGCGAGCAATCAGCCCCAGCATTTT. Translated, it gives CASSLEPMGYRASNQPQHF. The complete variable domain, with remaining parts taken from reference TRBV7-2 and TRBJ1-5, reads GAGVSQSPSNKVTEKGKDVELRCDPISGHTALYWYRQSLGQGLEFLIYFQGNSAPDKSGLPSDRFSAERTGGSVSTLTIQRTQQEDSAVYLCASSLEPMGYRASNQPQHFGDGTRLSIL.